This T cell receptor (beta chain) originates from a study of blood T cells in healthy people across ages (dated by TCRdb to 2014 to 2015). About the study as a whole: In model experiments, template switching captured roughly one uniquely barcoded TCR beta cDNA molecule for every two T cells. The study analyzed two additional independent replicas of 1 million unique cDNA reads from the same blood draw for two donors, one aged 18 to 29 and one aged 80 or older. Donors of different ages were randomly distributed across sequencing lanes to avoid experimental bias. Age-related changes in TCR beta repertoire diversity were measured in the study by deep sequencing normalized with unique cDNA molecular identifiers. The donors were divided into four age groups: young (average around 17 years), middle-aged (over 35), aged (about 56) and long-lived (about 79). What the study reported, not specific to this receptor: The CMV infection status of donors was not known, potentially confounding age-related changes in expanded clonotypes. Since profiling was done on bulk unsorted PBMCs, naive and antigen-experienced compartments could not be conclusively compared. The percentage of naive T cells measured by flow cytometry correlated strongly with observed TCR beta diversity. Compared with the aged group, the long-lived group had more naive CD4+ T cells, fewer expanded clones and increased TCR diversity, suggesting age selection. Estimates of total diversity from one million sequenced T cells were regarded as lower bounds and underestimates. Observed TCR beta diversity per million T cells fell roughly linearly with age, and a significant reduction was already apparent by age about 38.

This clonotype was counted between two and nine times. Its antigen is unknown. Base-call qualities are not available, and no considerably larger clone is one nucleotide away. Libraries were prepared through 5' RACE. Sequencing relied on an Illumina HiSeq 2500. A second PCR of roughly 6 to 11 cycles was run with a J-beta primer mix and a sample-barcoded 5' primer. A template-switch 5' adaptor carrying 12 random nucleotides introduced a unique molecular identifier onto each TCR beta cDNA molecule. Each sample yielded at least 3 million CDR3-containing paired-end reads. All of the RNA was converted into first-strand cDNA using the Mint cDNA synthesis kit, with a TRBC-specific oligonucleotide serving as the primer. Following uracil-DNA glycosylase treatment, a first 18-cycle PCR with universal primers M1SS and BC2_uni_R was performed on all cDNA. The original pipeline was this. Each sample was normalized by randomly selecting 1 million high-quality reads, each carrying a distinct molecular identifier. Instead of being binned into consensus sequences, reads with shared molecular identifiers were discarded. MiTCR, run with a Q25 quality threshold and the strictest error-elimination algorithm, handled CDR3 identification, clonotype clustering and error correction. A nonparametric unseen species model with Euler transformation was used to estimate a lower bound on total TCR beta diversity. TCRdb's own reprocessing of the public reads used fastp at Q25 and MiXCR and kept productive beta chains. Rows matching on CDR3 protein sequence are summarized as one entry with the most common DNA and genes. None of the V and J calls come from the authors' own analysis; TCRdb made them. The table for this sample lists about 1.6 million distinct CDR3 sequences; around 36% of them were counted only once. The top ten hold 11% of the sample.

The 35 to 40 donors, aged 6 to 90 years, were systemically healthy Caucasian individuals from Russia. Approximately 10 milliliters of peripheral blood were collected from each donor into EDTA-treated Vacutainer tubes. Ficoll-Paque density-gradient centrifugation was used to isolate PBMCs, with at least 6.5 million obtained per sample. Total RNA was extracted from PBMCs with Trizol reagent, with at least 6 micrograms obtained per sample. For every donor, flow cytometry on a PBMC aliquot measured the percentage of naive CD45RAhigh/CD27high T cells. V and J are trimmed by 0 bases and 7 bases, and the gene matches miss 8 bases of the junction. The CDR3 measures 16 amino acids from cysteine to phenylalanine. Only CDR3 DNA is held: 48 bases, read in frame from base 1. CDR1 and CDR2 were assigned from the germline V gene (reference sequence) as LGHDT and YNNKEL.

The material sequenced was blood. This receptor chain uses TRBV3-1 and TRBJ2-1; TRBD2 agrees with 8 junctional bases. The source of this sequence is a woman aged 25 to 45 in good health. The DNA is as follows: TGTGCCAGCAGCCAAGATCCGGCGGGAGGATTGAATGAGCAGTTCTTC. Translated, this is CASSQDPAGGLNEQFF.